This TCR beta chain comes out of a study of T cell repertoires in cytomegalovirus infection. General study results and limits: The ex vivo response showed dominance by HLA-C-restricted CMV-specific TCR beta clonotypes.

As to this clonotype: What it binds is unknown.

Trimming removed 2 bases at V and 6 bases at J, with 15 bases between. The CDR3 is 15 residues long. The germline CDR1 and CDR2 sequences are MNHEY and SVGEGT. TCRdb used MiXCR to reprocess the reads, holding one entry per CDR3 protein. The top ten clones hold around an eighth of a sample with around 360,000 distinct CDR3 sequences, roughly 36% of them seen once. The chain has TRBV6-2 or TRBV6-3 and TRBJ2-3; D is undetermined. This TCR was recovered from a human donor in good health (CMV status not recorded). Some clones in this sample may be carry-over from other donors' samples. This sample comprised cultured PBMCs, obtained from culture after CMV antigen stimulation. CDR3 nucleotide sequence: TGTGCCAGCAGTTACCAGGCCATTTACTGGGATACGCAGTATTTT. Translated, it gives CASSYQAIYWDTQYF.